This entry lists 25 T cell receptor beta chains sequenced from one sample in a study of human T cells and chemical hapten exposure. Whole blood that had not been fractionated was the source of extracted total RNA. TCRdb analysed the 5' RACE reads with MiXCR anew, one entry per CDR3 protein. The sample has roughly 110,000 distinct CDR3 sequences, around a fifth seen once. The receptors originated from a human donor in good health.

This clonotype has more than one count but fewer than ten. This chain links TRBV12-3 or TRBV12-4 with TRBJ2-2; D is unclear. This CDR3 contains 14 residues. Trimming shortened V by 6 bases and J by 5 bases, and 13 bases separated the two germline ends. The CDR3 reads CASRLPLDTGELFF. Here the CDR3 DNA reads TGTGCCAGCAGGCTTCCCCTAGATACCGGGGAGCTGTTTTTT.

The chain joins TRBV18 to TRBJ2-7; TRBD2 agrees at 16 bases. The CDR3 is made up of 17 amino acids. The V and J ends lost 4 bases and 5 bases, in that order; junction bases with no gene match: 8. Per germline, CDR1 KGHSH and CDR2 LQKENI. CDR3 sequence (DNA): TGTGCCAGCTCACTAGGGACTAGCGGGAGGGCCGTGAACGAGCAGTACTTC. It yields the protein CASSLGTSGRAVNEQYF.

This clonotype has only a few counts. DNA of the CDR3: TGCAGTGCTGGGGAAGGAGAAAAACTGTTTTTT. Its translation is CSAGEGEKLFF. This rearrangement joins TRBV20-1 to TRBJ1-4; no reliable D call. This CDR3 contains 11 residues. V lost 5 bases and J 8 bases, leaving 9 bases between the germline ends. The germline gives CDR1 DFQATT, CDR2 SNEGSKA (reference sequence).

This clonotype was found a few times. The genes are TRBV28 and TRBJ1-1; D is unclear. There are 11 residues in the CDR3. The V gene lost 6 bases and the J gene lost 7 bases, with 9 bases spanning the gap. Germline lookup yields CDR1 MDHEN and CDR2 SYDVKM. The CDR3 here is CASRRTVEAFF. In nucleotides, the CDR3 is TGTGCCAGCAGGAGGACGGTTGAAGCTTTCTTT.

This chain joins TRBV10-2 and TRBJ1-6; D remains ambiguous. In germline, CDR1 is WSHSY, CDR2 SAAADI. This CDR3 comprises 14 residues. Trimming removed 6 bases from V and 0 bases from J, with 6 bases in between. The DNA of the CDR3 is TGCGCCAGCAGCGATGACTCCTATAATTCACCCCTCCACTTT. Residues: CASSDDSYNSPLHF.

This clonotype was detected a few times. The chain has TRBV7-9 and TRBJ2-3; no firm D call. With 4 bases removed from V and 2 bases from J, the gap between germline ends came to 19 bases. Germline-derived CDR1 and CDR2 are SEHNR and FQNEAQ (reference sequence). The CDR3 has 17 residues. CDR3 region: CASSSRATDLSTDTQYF. The CDR3 nucleotides read TGTGCCAGCAGCTCTAGGGCTACGGATCTTTCCACAGATACGCAGTATTTT.

The genes are TRBV14 and TRBJ1-1; D is unresolved. CDR3 length: 14 residues. CDR1 is SGHDN and CDR2 is FVKESK in the germline V gene. Trimming took off 1 base at V and 3 bases at J, with 9 bases between the two ends. In nucleotides, the CDR3 is TGTGCCAGCAGCCAAGTCATCGGAGACACTGAAGCTTTCTTT. Its translation: CASSQVIGDTEAFF.

This rearrangement joins TRBV28 to TRBJ2-3, with D perhaps matching TRBD2 (6 bases). The CDR3 covers 13 residues. V was shortened by 5 bases and J by 8 bases, with 14 bases between the two germline ends. Per germline, CDR1 MDHEN and CDR2 SYDVKM. The CDR3 sequence is CASSAPPGGTQYF. The CDR3 DNA follows: TGTGCCAGCAGTGCCCCCCCCGGGGGTACGCAGTATTTT.

This clonotype was seen a few times. The genes are TRBV3-1 and TRBJ1-2; perhaps TRBD1 as D (5 bases). The germline V gene encodes CDR1 LGHDT and CDR2 YNNKEL (reference sequence). V was trimmed by 1 base and J by 3 bases, leaving 9 bases between them. This CDR3 comprises 14 residues. This chain's CDR3 is CASSQGGRDYGYTF. In nucleotides, the CDR3 is TGTGCCAGCAGCCAAGGAGGCAGGGACTATGGCTACACCTTC.

This clonotype showed up just a few times. V usage is TRBV28 and J usage is TRBJ2-1, with D possibly TRBD1 on 7 matching bases. The CDR3 has 13 amino acids. Germline loops: CDR1 MDHEN, CDR2 SYDVKM. V lost 6 bases to trimming and J lost 7 bases, with 13 bases between them. CDR3 in amino acids: CASRRQGGNEQFF. CDR3 DNA sequence: TGTGCCAGCAGACGACAGGGAGGTAATGAGCAGTTCTTC.

This clonotype occurred a few times. The chain uses TRBV28 and TRBJ2-6; D may be TRBD1 (6 bases). With 6 bases removed from V and 2 bases from J, the gap between germline ends came to 8 bases. This CDR3 comprises 14 residues. Germline assignment: CDR1 MDHEN and CDR2 SYDVKM. The CDR3 bases are TGTGCCAGCAGGAGGGGGACTGGGGCCAACGTCCTGACTTTC. This gives the protein CASRRGTGANVLTF.

The chain recombines TRBV28 with TRBJ2-1; the D gene is possibly TRBD2 (6 bases). From germline, CDR1 is MDHEN and CDR2 SYDVKM. The CDR3 runs to 14 residues. The V gene lost 6 bases and the J gene lost 1 base, with 10 bases spanning the gap. CDR3 sequence: CASRPGGSYNEQFF. CDR3 coding DNA: TGTGCCAGCAGACCTGGGGGGTCCTACAATGAGCAGTTCTTC.

This rearrangement joins TRBV6-5 to TRBJ2-1; TRBD1 agrees at 7 bases. The J segment lost 6 bases and the V segment lost 0 bases, leaving 5 bases of the junction unmatched. This CDR3 has 15 residues. Germline V gives CDR1 MNHEY, CDR2 SVGAGI. The CDR3 nucleotides read TGTGCCAGCAGTTACTCAGGGACAGCATGCAATGAGCAGTTCTTC. It specifies CASSYSGTACNEQFF.

This chain joins TRBV27 and TRBJ2-7; D is possibly TRBD2 (6 bases). The germline V and J ends were trimmed by 4 bases and 5 bases, with 12 bases remaining between them. The germline CDR1 and CDR2 sequences are MNHEY and SMNVEV (reference sequence). The CDR3 runs 13 residues. The CDR3 reads CASSSEGGDEQYF. CDR3 in DNA: TGTGCCAGCAGTTCGGAGGGTGGGGACGAGCAGTACTTC.

The rearrangement uses TRBV7-2 and TRBJ2-3, with D hard to call. The CDR3 runs to 15 residues. Germline V CDR1 and CDR2: SGHTA, FQGNSA. V shed 5 bases and J shed 3 bases, with 15 bases lying between them. The CDR3 DNA follows: TGTGCCAGCAGCGACCAAACAGCCTCGACAGATACGCAGTATTTT. Translation: CASSDQTASTDTQYF.

V is TRBV20-1 and J is TRBJ2-7, with D possibly being TRBD2 (6 bases). V was shortened by 4 bases and J by 4 bases, with 17 bases between the two germline ends. The CDR3 consists of 14 residues. Germline V gene sequence: CDR1 DFQATT, CDR2 SNEGSKA (reference sequence). The CDR3 coding sequence is TGCAGTGCTACCTCCGGCGGGATGGATTACGAGCAGTACTTC. Protein: CSATSGGMDYEQYF.

The chain links TRBV20-1 to TRBJ1-6; D uncertain. CDR1 and CDR2 (germline): DFQATT, SNEGSKA (reference sequence). The CDR3 is 16 residues long. The V gene lost 0 bases and the J gene lost 5 bases, with 14 bases spanning the gap. CDR3 sequence (DNA): TGCAGTGCTAGAGATGGTAGACGGCAGGATAATTCACCCCTCCACTTT. This sequence encodes CSARDGRRQDNSPLHF.

Written as DNA, the CDR3 is TGTGCCAGCAGCAATGACTACCAAGAGACCCAGTACTTC. Translation: CASSNDYQETQYF. The V call is TRBV21-1, the J call TRBJ2-5. TRBV21-1 is a pseudogene locus. This CDR3 contains 13 residues.

V is TRBV20-1 and J is TRBJ1-5; D ambiguous. Germline loops: CDR1 DFQATT, CDR2 SNEGSKA (reference sequence). Deletions cut 0 bases from V and 3 bases from J, with 6 bases between. The CDR3 runs 13 residues. In DNA, the CDR3 is TGCAGTGCTAGAGACGGAATCAATCAGCCCCAGCATTTT. As protein: CSARDGINQPQHF.

The table lists this clonotype with many counts. The rearrangement joins TRBV7-9 to TRBJ1-2; D perhaps matches TRBD1 (5 bases). CDR1 is SEHNR and CDR2 is FQNEAQ in the germline V gene (reference sequence). V was shortened by 5 bases and J by 4 bases, with 20 bases between the two germline ends. The CDR3 has 16 amino acids. The CDR3 spells CASSPVGLNPSYGYTF. The CDR3 DNA follows: TGTGCCAGCAGCCCTGTGGGGCTCAATCCGAGCTATGGCTACACCTTC. The full variable domain, with the rest looked up from reference TRBV7-9 and TRBJ1-2, is DTGVSQNPRHKITKRGQNVTFRCDPISEHNRLYWYRQTLGQGPEFLTYFQNEAQLEKSRLLSDRFSAERPKGSFSTLEIQRTEQGDSAMYLCASSPVGLNPSYGYTFGSGTRLTVV.

The sample holds a few counts of this clonotype. The chain is built from TRBV11-1 and TRBJ2-1; 15 bases align to TRBD2. CDR1 SGHAT and CDR2 FQDESV come from the germline V gene (reference sequence). The trim removed 4 bases at V and 7 bases at J, leaving 11 bases unmatched. This CDR3 region has 18 residues. CDR3 in amino acids: CASSSGLAGGGGSNEQFF. For the CDR3, the DNA is TGTGCCAGCAGCTCGGGACTAGCGGGAGGCGGGGGAAGTAATGAGCAGTTCTTC. Full variable domain (outside the CDR3, taken from reference TRBV11-1 and TRBJ2-1): EAEVAQSPRYKITEKSQAVAFWCDPISGHATLYWYRQILGQGPELLVQFQDESVVDDSQLPKDRFSAERLKGVDSTLKIQPAELGDSAMYLCASSSGLAGGGGSNEQFFGPGTRLTVL.

The chain combines TRBV20-1 with TRBJ2-7, with D possibly matching TRBD1 (6 bases). The CDR3 runs to 12 residues. V lost 5 bases and J 3 bases, leaving 11 bases between the germline ends. CDR1 and CDR2 (germline): DFQATT, SNEGSKA (reference sequence). This CDR3 is CSAQDSYYEQYF. The CDR3 DNA reads TGCAGTGCTCAGGACAGTTACTACGAGCAGTACTTC.

This clonotype was counted a few times. The chain carries TRBV3-1 and TRBJ2-4; D gene ambiguous. CDR1 and CDR2 (germline): LGHDT, YNNKEL (reference sequence). The CDR3 covers 15 residues. Trimming removed 0 bases from V and 5 bases from J, with 11 bases in between. CDR3 residues: CASSQDLLRENIQYF. DNA for the CDR3: TGTGCCAGCAGCCAAGATCTTCTACGGGAAAACATTCAGTACTTC.

J is TRBJ2-1 and V is TRBV7-3, with 8 positions matching TRBD1. The V segment lost 5 bases and the J segment 1 base; nucleotides outside the gene matches: 4. The germline gives CDR1 SGHTA, CDR2 FQGTGA. This CDR3 is built from 15 residues. The DNA for the CDR3 is TGTGCCAGCAGCCCACGACAGGGGTCCTACAATGAGCAGTTCTTC. It encodes CASSPRQGSYNEQFF.

V usage is TRBV29-1 and J usage is TRBJ2-7; TRBD1 agrees at 8 bases. Germline CDR1 and CDR2: SQVTM and ANQGSEA. V dropped 0 bases and J dropped 5; count of bases not matched to a gene: 9. The length of the CDR3 is 15 residues. CDR3: CSVEDQNRGNNEQYF. For the CDR3, the DNA is TGCAGCGTTGAAGATCAGAACAGGGGGAATAACGAGCAGTACTTC.